The 2 T cell receptor beta chains below come from one sample, sequenced in a study of blood T cell repertoires in COVID-19. Here immunoSEQ multiplex PCR was the method, and the copy in TCRdb shows in-frame clones only, minus some. The table shows some 64,000 clones, with approximately 79% occurring only once. Material for sequencing was peripheral blood. The receptors stem from a woman aged 60-70 years with acute or convalescent COVID-19.

The V gene is TRBV27, the J gene TRBJ1-4; TRBD1 might be the D (5 bases). The CDR3 has 14 residues. Germline CDR1 is MNHEY and CDR2 is SMNVEV (reference sequence). V gave up 3 bases and J gave up 8 bases, with 13 bases separating them. The CDR3 spells CASSFVQGEEKLFF. CDR3 sequence (DNA): TGTGCCAGCAGTTTCGTCCAGGGCGAGGAAAAACTGTTTTTT.

V is TRBV5-1 and J is TRBJ2-2; 8 nucleotides line up with TRBD1. After removal of 0 bases from V and 1 base from J, the junction contained 5 bases not matched to a gene. Germline CDR1 and CDR2: SGHRS and YFSETQ. The CDR3 runs 17 residues. The CDR3 loop is CASSLAPGQVNTGELFF. CDR3 DNA sequence: TGCGCCAGCAGCTTGGCCCCGGGACAGGTGAACACCGGGGAGCTGTTTTTT.